What follows are 9 T cell receptor beta chains derived from one specimen sequenced in a study of beta chain features in type 1 diabetes. Investigators reverse transcribed all isolated RNA, so they sequenced expressed TCRB transcripts. This table comes from immunoSEQ multiplex PCR, and its TCRdb copy is limited to in-frame clones, with some not included. This sample carries about 900,000 clones, about a sixth of them seen once, and the ten largest clones take roughly 0.025%. The specimen sequenced was naive CD4+ T cells from blood. The receptor set was obtained from a woman between 18 and 30 years old in good health.

The rearrangement joins TRBV4-2 to TRBJ2-7; maybe TRBD1 (6 bases). Trimming left V 3 bases short and J 4 bases short, with 16 bases between. This CDR3 contains 15 residues. Germline V gene sequence: CDR1 LGHNA, CDR2 YNFKEQ. CDR3 region: CASSQPGHDKYEQYF. The CDR3 DNA sequence: TGTGCCAGCAGCCAGCCGGGACACGACAAGTACGAGCAGTACTTC.

This clone was counted only a few times. CDR3 in amino acids: CASSYSTLTGETQYF. In DNA form, the CDR3 reads TGTGCCAGCAGTTACTCGACCCTGACAGGGGAGACCCAGTACTTC. V gene TRBV6-6 combines with J gene TRBJ2-5; 7 nucleotides agree with TRBD1. CDR3 length: 15 amino acids. Trimming cost V 0 bases and J 5 bases; bases outside gene matches: 6. CDR1 is MNHNY, CDR2 SVGAGI, per germline (reference sequence).

The chain links TRBV19 to TRBJ2-1, with TRBD2 matching 7 bases. The CDR3 sequence is 14 residues long. V shed 6 bases and J 3 bases; nucleotides not matched to a gene: 5. The germline V gene has CDR1 LNHDA and CDR2 SQIVND (reference sequence). CDR3 protein: CASSTTSYYNEQFF. DNA for the CDR3: TGTGCCAGTAGCACGACTAGCTACTACAATGAGCAGTTCTTC.

The rearrangement joins TRBV27 to TRBJ2-3; weak D call: TRBD2 (6 bases). The germline V and J ends were trimmed by 5 bases and 2 bases, with 17 bases remaining between them. The V gene's germline CDR1 is MNHEY and CDR2 SMNVEV (reference sequence). CDR3 length: 16 amino acids. The CDR3 spells CASSLRDFRATDTQYF. The CDR3 region has the DNA TGTGCCAGCAGTCTCCGGGACTTCAGGGCCACAGATACGCAGTATTTT.

The rearrangement uses TRBV7-3 and TRBJ1-1; D gene unclear. Germline V CDR1 and CDR2: SGHTA, FQGTGA. V lost 5 bases and J lost 5, with 12 bases in between. This CDR3 has 13 amino acids. The CDR3 loop is CASSREVWTEAFF. CDR3 coding DNA: TGTGCCAGCAGCAGGGAGGTATGGACTGAAGCTTTCTTT.

The rearrangement uses TRBV19 and TRBJ1-2, with D uncertain. Germline-derived CDR1 and CDR2 are LNHDA and SQIVND (reference sequence). The CDR3 sequence is 14 residues long. Trimming took 3 bases from V and 5 from J, leaving 13 bases between them. The CDR3 loop reads CASSIRPGAYGYTF. The CDR3 region has the DNA TGTGCCAGTAGTATTCGCCCAGGAGCTTATGGCTACACCTTC.

This clone turned up a few times. CDR3 amino acids: CASSRDRAPGANVLTF. Written as DNA, the CDR3 is TGTGCCTCCTCCCGGGACAGGGCACCTGGGGCCAACGTCCTGACTTTC. The chain is built from TRBV19 and TRBJ2-6, with TRBD1 identical over 9 bases. Germline CDR1 LNHDA, CDR2 SQIVND (reference sequence). V lost 11 bases to trimming and J lost 2 bases; unmatched junction nucleotides: 10. The CDR3 length is 16 residues.

With respect to this clone: The same CDR3 can be traced to other DNA sequences in this sample. The chain joins TRBV5-6 to TRBJ2-1, with 7 bases matching TRBD2. This CDR3 has 15 amino acids. Unmatched junction bases numbered 7, after V lost 4 bases and J lost 3 bases. The germline gives CDR1 SGHDT, CDR2 YYEEEE. CDR3 sequence reads: CASSPGLADYNEQFF. The CDR3 DNA is TGTGCCAGCAGCCCCGGGCTAGCGGACTACAATGAGCAGTTCTTC.

The rearrangement uses TRBV11-2 and TRBJ2-3; D ambiguous. Germline loops: CDR1 SGHAT, CDR2 FQNNGV. The CDR3 contains 15 residues. Deletions cut 2 bases from V and 2 bases from J, with 11 bases between. CDR3 coding DNA: TGTGCCAGCAGCTTAAATCTGGCAAACACAGATACGCAGTATTTT. Translation: CASSLNLANTDTQYF.